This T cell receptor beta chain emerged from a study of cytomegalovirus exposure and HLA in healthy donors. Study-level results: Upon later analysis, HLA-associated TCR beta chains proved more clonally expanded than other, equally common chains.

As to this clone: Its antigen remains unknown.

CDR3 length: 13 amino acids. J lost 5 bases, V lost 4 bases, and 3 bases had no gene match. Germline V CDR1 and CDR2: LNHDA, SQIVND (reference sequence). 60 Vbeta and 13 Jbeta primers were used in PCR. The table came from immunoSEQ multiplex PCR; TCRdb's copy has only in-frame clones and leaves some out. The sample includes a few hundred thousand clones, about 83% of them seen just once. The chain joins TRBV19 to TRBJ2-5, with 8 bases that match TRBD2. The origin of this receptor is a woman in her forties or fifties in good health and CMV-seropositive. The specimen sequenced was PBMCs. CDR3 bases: TGTGCCAGTAGTAGGGCTAGCGGGGAGACCCAGTACTTC. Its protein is CASSRASGETQYF.